The source of this T cell receptor beta chain is a study of cytomegalovirus exposure and HLA in healthy donors. The germline V gene encodes CDR1 MNHEY and CDR2 SMNVEV (reference sequence). This CDR3 is built from 13 residues. After removal of 7 bases from V and 2 bases from J, the junction contained 1 base not matched to a gene. With respect to this clone: Antigen: not known.

Findings and caveats of the study: The authors judged a highly shared variant cluster likely a sequencing artifact.

The primer mix had 60 Vbeta and 13 Jbeta primers. Clones were sequenced by immunoSEQ multiplex PCR, and TCRdb holds only the in-frame ones, with some missing. The data show about 140,000 clones, 82% seen once. The TCR was taken from a man aged 18-30 years in good health and CMV-seropositive. The chain couples TRBV27 to TRBJ1-3; 8 nucleotides align to TRBD1. Sequenced sample: PBMCs. The CDR3 loop reads CASMDRAGNTIYF. The CDR3 DNA follows: TGTGCCAGCATGGACAGGGCTGGAAACACCATATATTTT.